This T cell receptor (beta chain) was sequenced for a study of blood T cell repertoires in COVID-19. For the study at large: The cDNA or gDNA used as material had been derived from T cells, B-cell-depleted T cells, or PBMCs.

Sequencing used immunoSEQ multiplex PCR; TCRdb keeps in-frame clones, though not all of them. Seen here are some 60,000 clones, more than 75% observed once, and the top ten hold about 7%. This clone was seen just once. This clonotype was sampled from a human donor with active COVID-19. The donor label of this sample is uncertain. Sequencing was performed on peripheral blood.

The CDR3 nucleotides read TGTGCCAGCACCCCCCGACTAGCGGGGAAGGGTGAGCAGTTCTTC. Encoded protein: CASTPRLAGKGEQFF. The gene calls are TRBV27 and TRBJ2-1, with 11 nucleotides matching TRBD2. In germline, CDR1 is MNHEY, CDR2 SMNVEV (reference sequence). The CDR3 consists of 15 residues. With 7 bases clipped from V and 9 bases from J, the junction kept 11 bases outside the gene matches.